These 29 T cell receptor beta chains were sequenced from one sample in a study of cytomegalovirus exposure and HLA in healthy donors. Primers included in the PCR were 60 Vbeta and 13 Jbeta primers. Profiled with immunoSEQ multiplex PCR; TCRdb holds only in-frame clones, not every one. The data show about 130,000 clones, roughly 77% seen once. The sample comprised PBMCs. Every receptor here comes from a man aged 30 to 39 in good health and CMV-seronegative.

The gene calls are TRBV5-1 and TRBJ2-1; TRBD2 might be the D (6 bases). The CDR3 loop spans 16 amino acids. Germline lookup yields CDR1 SGHRS and CDR2 YFSETQ. The ends were cut back, 2 bases at V and 0 bases at J, with 12 bases in the middle. The CDR3 region has the DNA TGCGCCAGCAGCTTTGACTCCGGGAGCTCCTACAATGAGCAGTTCTTC. Its translation: CASSFDSGSSYNEQFF.

The chain employs TRBV5-1 and TRBJ2-1, with D unresolved. Between the trimmed V and J ends, which lost 0 bases and 7 bases, there was a span of 11 bases. Per germline, CDR1 SGHRS and CDR2 YFSETQ. This CDR3 comprises 14 residues. CDR3 in amino acids: CASSLDSLKNEQFF. CDR3 nucleotides: TGCGCCAGCAGCTTGGACAGCCTAAAGAATGAGCAGTTCTTC.

The chain combines TRBV6-1 with TRBJ2-4; D is unclear. Per the germline V gene, CDR1 is MNHNS and CDR2 is SASEGT. Trimming cost V 6 bases and J 8 bases, with 8 bases left between them. The CDR3 extends over 11 amino acids. The CDR3 protein is CASSDRDIQYF. The CDR3 region has the DNA TGTGCCAGCAGCGACCGGGACATTCAGTACTTC.

V usage is TRBV27 and J usage is TRBJ1-1; tentative D call: TRBD1 (5 bases). The CDR3 has 14 amino acids. The germline V gene has CDR1 MNHEY and CDR2 SMNVEV (reference sequence). Trimming stripped 5 bases from V and 1 base from J, with 11 bases between. As DNA, the CDR3 is TGTGCCAGCAGTCGTCCGGGGGGGAACACTGAAGCTTTCTTT. It is translated as CASSRPGGNTEAFF.

CDR3 region: CATGGGSRLSEQYF. DNA of the CDR3: TGTGCCACCGGGGGGGGTAGTAGGCTCTCCGAGCAGTACTTC. V and J are TRBV10-3 and TRBJ2-7; 8 positions match TRBD2. V trimming: 10 bases; J trimming: 6 bases; junction bases outside the gene matches: 14. CDR1 and CDR2 (germline): ENHRY, SYGVKD. The CDR3 runs 14 residues.

The gene calls are TRBV28 and TRBJ1-3, with D uncertain. Germline lookup yields CDR1 MDHEN and CDR2 SYDVKM. Trimming shortened V by 2 bases and J by 4 bases, and 9 bases separated the two germline ends. The CDR3 is 14 amino acids. The chain's CDR3 is CASSLIGFGNTIYF. CDR3 DNA: TGTGCCAGCAGTTTAATCGGTTTCGGAAACACCATATATTTT.

Only a few counts were recorded for this clone. The chain has TRBV4-2 and TRBJ1-2; D remains unclear. V dropped 1 base and J dropped 7 bases, with 10 bases sitting between them. The CDR3 runs 13 residues. CDR1 and CDR2 from the germline V gene are LGHNA and YNFKEQ. The CDR3 nucleotides are TGTGCCAGCAGCCAAGGTGGAGTATTTGGCTACACCTTC. Protein sequence: CASSQGGVFGYTF.

V usage is TRBV6-4 and J usage is TRBJ2-1; 7 positions agree with TRBD2. This CDR3 is 14 amino acids long. After removal of 4 bases from V and 9 bases from J, the junction contained 9 bases not matched to a gene. Germline V lookup: CDR1 MRHNA, CDR2 SNTAGT. The CDR3 reads CASSAWEGSGEQFF. In DNA form, the CDR3 reads TGTGCCAGCAGTGCGTGGGAGGGTTCGGGTGAGCAGTTCTTC.

The chain joins TRBV27 to TRBJ2-2; TRBD1 is a possible D gene (6 bases). This CDR3 spans 13 amino acids. The V gene lost 2 bases and the J gene lost 5 bases, with 6 bases spanning the gap. CDR1 and CDR2 (germline): MNHEY, SMNVEV (reference sequence). The CDR3 DNA reads as TGTGCCAGCAGTTTAAGGGGGACCGGGGAGCTGTTTTTT. Translated, it gives CASSLRGTGELFF.

The rearrangement joins TRBV25-1 to TRBJ2-3; D remains unclear. This CDR3 has 12 residues. Germline V gene sequence: CDR1 MGHDK, CDR2 SYGVNS. The germline V and J ends were trimmed by 6 bases and 3 bases, with 7 bases remaining between them. The CDR3, as DNA: TGTGCCAGCAGAGAAACAACAGATACGCAGTATTTT. It is translated as CASRETTDTQYF.

The rearrangement uses TRBV29-1 and TRBJ2-7, with a tentative D call TRBD1 (6 bases). The CDR3 sequence is 16 residues long. V was shortened by 7 bases and J by 2 bases, with 24 bases between the two germline ends. CDR1 SQVTM and CDR2 ANQGSEA come from the germline V gene. The CDR3 spells CSASLLIQGRTYEQYF. CDR3 DNA: TGCAGCGCTAGCCTCCTAATACAGGGAAGAACCTACGAGCAGTACTTC.

This chain joins TRBV6-1 and TRBJ2-4; 10 bases are shared with TRBD1. With V trimmed by 5 bases and J by 7 bases, 8 bases remained unmatched. Per germline, CDR1 MNHNS and CDR2 SASEGT. This CDR3 region has 15 residues. Written as DNA, the CDR3 is TGTGCCAGCAGTAGGGACAGGGGCTTTGGGAACATTCAGTACTTC. This encodes CASSRDRGFGNIQYF.

The chain carries TRBV29-1 and TRBJ2-5; 7 bases are shared with TRBD2. Germline V CDR1 and CDR2: SQVTM, ANQGSEA. This CDR3 has 12 residues. The V gene end was trimmed by 8 bases and the J gene end by 2 bases; junction bases not matched to a gene: 5. As DNA, the CDR3 is TGCAGCTCCCTAGCGGCGCAAGAGACCCAGTACTTC. This encodes CSSLAAQETQYF. Looking up the rest from reference TRBV29-1 and TRBJ2-5 gives the full variable domain: SAVISQKPSRDICQRGTSLTIQCQVDSQVTMMFWYRQQPGQSLTLIATANQGSEATYESGFVIDKFPISRPNLTFSTLTVSNMSPEDSSIYLCSSLAAQETQYFGPGTRLLVL.

CDR3 residues: CASSLAGHFHEQYF. The CDR3 DNA follows: TGTGCCAGCAGTCTAGCGGGACACTTCCACGAGCAGTACTTC. The V gene is TRBV11-1, the J gene TRBJ2-7; 9 nucleotides align to TRBD2. The V gene end was trimmed by 6 bases and the J gene end by 5 bases; junction bases not matched to a gene: 8. The V gene's germline CDR1 is SGHAT and CDR2 FQDESV (reference sequence). This CDR3 is built from 14 residues. The whole variable domain, remainder taken from reference TRBV11-1 and TRBJ2-7, is EAEVAQSPRYKITEKSQAVAFWCDPISGHATLYWYRQILGQGPELLVQFQDESVVDDSQLPKDRFSAERLKGVDSTLKIQPAELGDSAMYLCASSLAGHFHEQYFGPGTRLTVT.

This clone has only a few counts. The chain recombines TRBV4-3 with TRBJ1-6, with D perhaps TRBD1 (5 bases). Germline assignment: CDR1 LGHNA and CDR2 YSLEER. The CDR3 has 15 residues. Trimming removed 6 bases from V and 7 bases from J, with 16 bases in between. The CDR3 bases are TGCGCCAGCAGTCCCAACCGGGGGGAAAATTCACCCCTCCACTTT. It encodes CASSPNRGENSPLHF.

The chain recombines TRBV25-1 with TRBJ1-1, with 8 bases aligning to TRBD1. V lost 1 base to trimming and J lost 5 bases; unmatched junction nucleotides: 6. Germline CDR1 reads MGHDK; CDR2 reads SYGVNS. This CDR3 has 15 amino acids. The CDR3 here is CASSEFRQGYTEAFF. The CDR3, as DNA: TGTGCCAGCAGTGAATTCCGACAGGGGTATACTGAAGCTTTCTTT.

Here the CDR3 DNA reads TGTGCCAAAAAAGAACCGGGGAAATTAACTGAAGCTTTCTTT. This gives the protein CAKKEPGKLTEAFF. This chain links TRBV6-4 with TRBJ1-1, with no clear D. The germline gives CDR1 MRHNA, CDR2 SNTAGT. V was pared by 10 bases and J by 5 bases, with 20 bases between. The CDR3 runs 14 residues.

The genes are TRBV6-4 and TRBJ2-3; D perhaps matches TRBD2 (5 bases). The germline V gene encodes CDR1 MRHNA and CDR2 SNTAGT. The CDR3 extends over 13 amino acids. The V gene lost 5 bases and the J gene lost 4 bases, with 10 bases spanning the gap. Here the CDR3 DNA reads TGTGCCAGCAGTCCTAGCTCATCAGATACGCAGTATTTT. It yields the protein CASSPSSSDTQYF.

This chain uses TRBV2 with TRBJ1-2; 7 bases match TRBD1. This CDR3 is built from 13 residues. Germline CDR1 reads SNHLY; CDR2 reads FYNNEI. J lost 5 bases, V lost 6 bases, and 6 bases had no gene match. The CDR3 nucleotides read TGTGCCAGCAGGCTGGGACAGAAGTATGGCTACACCTTC. Encoded protein: CASRLGQKYGYTF.

The rearrangement joins TRBV30 to TRBJ1-5; perhaps TRBD1 as D (5 bases). The CDR3 extends over 12 amino acids. Trimming cost V 8 bases and J 4 bases, with 12 bases left between them. Germline loops: CDR1 GTSNPN, CDR2 SVGIG (reference sequence). CDR3 nucleotide sequence: TGTGCCGGACATGACAGAAATCAGCCCCAGCATTTT. Translating it yields CAGHDRNQPQHF.

The sample holds one count of this clone. The chain joins TRBV7-2 to TRBJ1-1; D gene uncertain. The germline CDR1 and CDR2 sequences are SGHTA and FQGNSA. The CDR3 consists of 17 residues. V shed 5 bases and J shed 0 bases, with 19 bases lying between them. DNA of the CDR3: TGTGCCAGCAGCCGACCCCTGGGCAGTTACATGAACACTGAAGCTTTCTTT. As protein: CASSRPLGSYMNTEAFF.

The V gene is TRBV2, the J gene TRBJ1-1; a possible D gene is TRBD1 (5 bases). Looked up from germline, CDR1 is SNHLY and CDR2 is FYNNEI. This CDR3 spans 12 amino acids. Deletions cut 3 bases from V and 6 bases from J, with 8 bases between. The CDR3 DNA sequence: TGTGCCAGCAGTGACGACAGTTCTGAAGCTTTCTTT. Translated: CASSDDSSEAFF.

The chain combines TRBV9 with TRBJ2-3, with TRBD2 identical over 9 bases. The length of the CDR3 is 16 residues. Germline lookup yields CDR1 SGDLS and CDR2 YYNGEE. The ends lost 0 bases at V and 9 bases at J; junction bases unmatched: 11. The CDR3: CASSVGGGAVSNTQYF. In DNA form, the CDR3 reads TGTGCCAGCAGCGTAGGCGGGGGGGCCGTCTCGAACACGCAGTATTTT. The full variable domain, rest sourced from reference TRBV9 and TRBJ2-3, is DSGVTQTPKHLITATGQRVTLRCSPRSGDLSVYWYQQSLDQGLQFLIQYYNGEERAKGNILERFSAQQFPDLHSELNLSSLELGDSALYFCASSVGGGAVSNTQYFGPGTRLTVL.

V gene TRBV2 combines with J gene TRBJ1-5; 10 bases map to TRBD1. The V segment lost 0 bases and the J segment 4 bases; nucleotides outside the gene matches: 3. CDR1 is SNHLY and CDR2 is FYNNEI in the germline V gene. This CDR3 spans 16 amino acids. In nucleotides, the CDR3 is TGTGCCAGCAGTGAAGCCCAGGACAGGGGGAATCAGCCCCAGCATTTT. It specifies CASSEAQDRGNQPQHF.

The chain joins TRBV29-1 to TRBJ1-6; D is unclear. The CDR3 extends over 13 amino acids. V dropped 2 bases and J dropped 5 bases, with 7 bases sitting between them. Germline loops: CDR1 SQVTM, CDR2 ANQGSEA. CDR3 nucleotide sequence: TGCAGCGTTGAAATGGCGGATAATTCACCCCTCCACTTT. Translated: CSVEMADNSPLHF.

The J gene is TRBJ2-7, the V gene TRBV13; TRBD2 aligns across 10 bases. CDR1 and CDR2 from the germline V gene are PRHDT and FYEKMQ (reference sequence). The CDR3 totals 15 residues. Losses at the gene ends were 5 bases for V and 2 bases for J; bases not matched to a gene: 6. CDR3 protein: CASSLQAGGPYEQYF. In DNA form, the CDR3 reads TGTGCCAGCAGCCTACAAGCGGGAGGGCCCTACGAGCAGTACTTC. Full variable domain (remainder filled in from reference TRBV13 and TRBJ2-7): AAGVIQSPRHLIKEKRETATLKCYPIPRHDTVYWYQQGPGQDPQFLISFYEKMQSDKGSIPDRFSAQQFSDYHSELNMSSLELGDSALYFCASSLQAGGPYEQYFGPGTRLTVT.

This sequence joins TRBV4-3 and TRBJ2-5; TRBD2 might be the D (5 bases). The CDR3 totals 15 residues. Germline V gene sequence: CDR1 LGHNA, CDR2 YSLEER. V gave up 4 bases and J gave up 5 bases, with 17 bases separating them. In DNA form, the CDR3 reads TGCGCCAGCAGCCTACTATTACGGGATGGGGAGACCCAGTACTTC. Amino acid sequence: CASSLLLRDGETQYF.

In regard to this clone: Other nucleotide sequences from this sample produce the same CDR3. This chain joins TRBV5-8 and TRBJ1-6, with TRBD1 matching over 7 bases. The CDR3 is made up of 16 amino acids. J lost 9 bases, V lost 0 bases, and 9 bases had no gene match. Germline CDR1 is SGHTS and CDR2 is YDEGEE. The DNA of the CDR3 is TGTGCCAGCAGCTTGGGACAGGGTAGCGTAATTTCACCCCTCCACTTT. Residues: CASSLGQGSVISPLHF.

The chain joins TRBV7-9 to TRBJ2-1; a weak D match, TRBD1 (6 bases). With 1 base removed from V and 5 bases from J, the gap between germline ends came to 12 bases. The CDR3 extends over 15 amino acids. CDR1 is SEHNR and CDR2 is FQNEAQ in the germline V gene (reference sequence). This CDR3 reads CASSLGPGENNEQFF. The CDR3 DNA is TGTGCCAGCAGCTTAGGTCCAGGGGAAAACAATGAGCAGTTCTTC.